These 2 T cell receptor beta chains share one sample of origin, sequenced in a study of T-cell reconstitution after alpha-beta-depleted transplantation in children. Unique molecular identifiers featured in how the TCRbeta library was prepared. TCRdb used MiXCR to reprocess the PCR reads, holding one entry per CDR3 protein. The repertoire includes about 7,200 distinct CDR3 sequences, more than 5% of them detected once, and roughly 23% sits in the top ten. Sequencing was performed on PBMCs, mostly from graft donor cells, taken 180 days after TCRalphabeta/CD19-depleted stem cell transplant. The source is a child younger than two who had a stem cell transplant for acute myeloid leukemia, so the T cells may come from the graft donor.

This clonotype has just a few counts. One base away lies a much larger clone, so this may be a sequencing read error. V usage is TRBV3-1 and J usage is TRBJ2-1; 10 bases line up with TRBD2. CDR3 length: 15 residues. The germline V gene has CDR1 LGHDT and CDR2 YNNKEL (reference sequence). The CDR3 here is CATSQVGLADNEQFF. The CDR3 DNA reads as TGTGCCACCAGCCAAGTCGGACTAGCGGACAATGAGCAGTTCTTC.

In its sample, this clonotype was seen many times. Written as DNA, the CDR3 is TGTGCCAGCAGTGAAACTCAGAATAACAAAAACATTCAGTACTTC. Amino acids: CASSETQNNKNIQYF. The chain has TRBV25-1 and TRBJ2-4; D unresolved. Germline V gene sequence: CDR1 MGHDK, CDR2 SYGVNS. Trimming took 2 bases from V and 3 from J, leaving 11 bases between them. The CDR3 has 15 amino acids.